A single sample gave rise to the 25 T cell receptor beta chains below, sequenced in a study of molecular identifiers for immune sequencing clone quantification. One entry per CDR3 protein results from TCRdb running MiXCR on the PCR reads. In the table there are about 640,000 distinct CDR3 sequences, just under 20% of which are singletons. Sequenced: naive CD8+ T cells from blood, with Jurkat cell RNA spiked in. This sample's subset: FACS-sorted CD8+CD4-CCR7+CD45RA+ naive T cells. The source of these receptors is a human donor in good health. Some libraries in this study had Jurkat cell RNA spiked in.

Of note for this clonotype: This sequence may be a read error, since a much larger clone differs from it by one base. J is TRBJ2-7 and V is TRBV7-2, with 9 positions matching TRBD2. V gave up 7 bases and J gave up 4 bases; unmatched junction bases: 8. Germline CDR1 is SGHTA and CDR2 is FQGNSA. The CDR3 extends over 14 amino acids. The CDR3 protein is CASNLWTSEYEQYF. The CDR3 bases are TGTGCCAGCAACTTGTGGACTAGCGAGTACGAGCAGTACTTC.

Many counts were recorded for this clonotype. The chain links TRBV7-2 to TRBJ2-3; no definite D call. Trimming cost V 4 bases and J 1 base, with 12 bases left between them. Germline V gene data show CDR1 as SGHTA and CDR2 as FQGNSA. The CDR3 spans 15 residues. CDR3 DNA sequence: TGTGCCAGCAGCTCCCTCCTGGTAGGCACAGATACGCAGTATTTT. Translating it yields CASSSLLVGTDTQYF.

The table lists this clonotype with many counts. The chain employs TRBV4-2 and TRBJ2-3; the D is unclear. The CDR3 totals 15 residues. V was shortened by 0 bases and J by 1 base, with 8 bases between the two germline ends. Germline V gives CDR1 LGHNA, CDR2 YNFKEQ. This chain's CDR3 is CASSQENYRTDTQYF. The CDR3 nucleotides are TGTGCCAGCAGCCAAGAAAACTACCGCACAGATACGCAGTATTTT.

This clonotype was seen repeatedly, ten times or more. The V and J genes are TRBV12-5 and TRBJ1-1; 9 nucleotides line up with TRBD1. Trimming at V came to 1 base and at J to 4 bases, leaving 1 base not matched to a gene. The CDR3 length is 14 residues. Germline CDR1 is LGHNT and CDR2 is FRNRAP. The CDR3 sequence: CASGLGQGGTEAFF. The DNA for the CDR3 is TGTGCTAGTGGTTTGGGACAGGGGGGCACTGAAGCTTTCTTT.

In DNA form, the CDR3 reads TGTGCCAGCAGTTTTGAGGGGATAAACACTGAAGCTTTCTTT. It codes for CASSFEGINTEAFF. V is TRBV12-3 or TRBV12-4 and J is TRBJ1-1; a weak D match, TRBD1 (5 bases). The CDR3 covers 14 residues. Trimming pared 3 bases from V and 2 bases from J, leaving 10 bases between.

This clonotype was detected ten times or more. J is TRBJ2-1 and V is TRBV14; the match to TRBD2 covers 9 bases. This CDR3 contains 15 residues. V lost 1 base and J lost 6; bases outside the gene matches: 4. The germline CDR1 and CDR2 sequences are SGHDN and FVKESK. The CDR3 here is CASSQGIAGVNEQFF. The CDR3 DNA is TGTGCCAGCAGCCAAGGTATAGCGGGAGTCAATGAGCAGTTCTTC.

As for this clonotype: A much larger clone is a single base away; this may be a read error. This rearrangement joins TRBV4-1 to TRBJ2-5, with no clear D. Germline V gene sequence: CDR1 MGHRA, CDR2 YSYEKL. The CDR3 consists of 16 residues. This CDR3 reads CASSQDPPRSQETQYF. In DNA form, the CDR3 reads TGTGCCAGCAGCCAAGACCCCCCGAGATCCCAAGAGACCCAGTACTTC.

This clonotype occurred many times. The chain recombines TRBV6-6 with TRBJ2-3, with 12 bases lining up with TRBD2. Germline trimming cut 6 bases from V and 4 bases from J; bases unmatched to any gene: 11. Germline V lookup: CDR1 MNHNY, CDR2 SVGAGI (reference sequence). The CDR3 runs 17 residues. CDR3 bases: TGTGCCAGCAGGAACCGACTAGCGGGAGTGGGGCCAGATACGCAGTATTTT. Encoded protein: CASRNRLAGVGPDTQYF.

This clonotype was recorded many times. V gene TRBV20-1 combines with J gene TRBJ2-2, with no clear D. V was trimmed by 0 bases and J by 1 base, leaving 6 bases between them. Germline assignment: CDR1 DFQATT and CDR2 SNEGSKA (reference sequence). This CDR3 spans 14 amino acids. CDR3 nucleotide sequence: TGCAGTGCTAGAGAGTTCAAGAACACCGGGGAGCTGTTTTTT. Its protein is CSAREFKNTGELFF.

The chain links TRBV12-3 or TRBV12-4 to TRBJ2-2; 7 nucleotides line up with TRBD2. The CDR3 is made up of 15 amino acids. With V trimmed by 5 bases and J by 7 bases, 10 bases remained unmatched. The CDR3 DNA reads TGTGCCAGCAGTGGGGAGGGGACGAGGGGCGGGGAGCTGTTTTTT. Encoded protein: CASSGEGTRGGELFF.

The chain links TRBV30 to TRBJ1-1; D unresolved. The germline V gene has CDR1 GTSNPN and CDR2 SVGIG (reference sequence). V was pared by 3 bases and J by 4 bases, with 12 bases between. This CDR3 is 13 amino acids long. CDR3 nucleotide sequence: TGTGCCTGGAGCCCTTCCAAACTCACTGAAGCTTTCTTT. As protein: CAWSPSKLTEAFF.

This chain connects TRBV7-6 to TRBJ2-1; unclear D gene. Trimming took 4 bases from V and 6 from J, leaving 13 bases between them. The CDR3 extends over 14 amino acids. Germline values: CDR1 SGHVS, CDR2 FNYEAQ. The CDR3 protein is CASSSEVGTNEQFF. As DNA, the CDR3 is TGTGCCAGCAGCTCTGAAGTTGGCACCAATGAGCAGTTCTTC.

This clonotype was counted a few times. This chain links TRBV27 with TRBJ1-6; TRBD1 might be the D (6 bases). The V gene lost 3 bases and the J gene lost 8 bases, with 11 bases spanning the gap. CDR1 MNHEY and CDR2 SMNVEV come from the germline V gene (reference sequence). CDR3 length: 14 residues. CDR3 DNA sequence: TGTGCCAGCAGTTTGTGGGGGCGGGATTCACCCCTCCACTTT. Protein product: CASSLWGRDSPLHF.

This clonotype was picked up a small number of times. The chain uses TRBV4-3 and TRBJ1-1, with 7 bases lining up with TRBD1. The CDR3 length is 16 residues. In germline, CDR1 is LGHNA, CDR2 YSLEER. The V gene end was trimmed by 2 bases and the J gene end by 5 bases; junction bases not matched to a gene: 11. CDR3 nucleotide sequence: TGCGCCAGCAGCCAAAATCCCCAGGGGGTGGGTACTGAAGCTTTCTTT. Protein sequence: CASSQNPQGVGTEAFF.

CDR3 coding DNA: TGCAGCGCTGAGATGGTGGAGGGGACTGAAGCTTTCTTT. This gives the protein CSAEMVEGTEAFF. The genes are TRBV29-1 and TRBJ1-1, with D possibly being TRBD1 (5 bases). The CDR3 is made up of 13 amino acids. V lost 7 bases and J lost 5, with 17 bases in between. Per germline, CDR1 SQVTM and CDR2 ANQGSEA.

As to this clonotype: Compared with germline, one end of the junction differs, possibly owing to a read error. The chain uses TRBV7-6 and TRBJ2-7, with D unclear. The germline CDR1 and CDR2 sequences are SGHVS and FNYEAQ. There are 14 residues in the CDR3. CDR3 residues: CASSLAAGSHEQCF. The CDR3 bases are TGTGCCAGCAGCTTAGCTGCTGGCAGCCACGAGCAGTGCTTC. Variable domain in full (rest from reference TRBV7-6 and TRBJ2-7): GAGVSQSPRYKVTKRGQDVALRCDPISGHVSLYWYRQALGQGPEFLTYFNYEAQQDKSGLPNDRFSAERPEGSISTLTIQRTEQRDSAMYRCASSLAAGSHEQCFGPGTRLTVT.

There are many counts of this clonotype. The rearrangement joins TRBV29-1 to TRBJ2-7, with D unresolved. CDR1 and CDR2 (germline): SQVTM, ANQGSEA. Trimming pared 0 bases from V and 1 base from J, leaving 13 bases between. The length of the CDR3 is 15 residues. The DNA of the CDR3 is TGCAGCGTTGAAGATCAAGGCAGCCCATCCTACGAGCAGTACTTC. This encodes CSVEDQGSPSYEQYF.

This clonotype was seen at least ten times. This sequence joins TRBV24-1 and TRBJ2-1, with TRBD2 matching over 13 bases. V lost 2 bases and J lost 8; bases outside the gene matches: 5. This CDR3 spans 16 amino acids. Germline CDR1 reads KGHDR; CDR2 reads SFDVKD. The CDR3 nucleotides are TGTGCCACCAGTGATTCCGGACTAGCGGGAGTTGATGAGCAGTTCTTC. Translated: CATSDSGLAGVDEQFF.

In regard to this clonotype: Possible read error: a much larger clone is one base away. The rearrangement links TRBV28 to TRBJ1-2; D ambiguous. CDR3 length: 10 amino acids. In germline, CDR1 is MDHEN, CDR2 SYDVKM. Trimming removed 4 bases at V and 12 bases at J, with 9 bases between. The chain's CDR3 is CASSSGFHTF. As DNA, the CDR3 is TGTGCCAGCAGTTCCGGATTCCACACCTTC.

This clonotype was observed at least ten times. The chain joins TRBV2 to TRBJ2-7; 9 nucleotides align to TRBD2. With 2 bases clipped from V and 2 bases from J, the junction kept 1 base outside the gene matches. This CDR3 spans 14 amino acids. Germline CDR1 SNHLY, CDR2 FYNNEI. The CDR3 is CASSELAGPYEQYF. The DNA of the CDR3 is TGTGCCAGCAGTGAACTAGCGGGGCCCTACGAGCAGTACTTC. The variable domain in full, completed from reference TRBV2 and TRBJ2-7, reads EPEVTQTPSHQVTQMGQEVILRCVPISNHLYFYWYRQILGQKVEFLVSFYNNEISEKSEIFDDQFSVERPDGSNFTLKIRSTKLEDSAMYFCASSELAGPYEQYFGPGTRLTVT.

A note on this clonotype: A much larger clone differs by one base, so this may be a read error. The V and J genes are TRBV7-6 and TRBJ2-6; 7 bases agree with TRBD1. The ends lost 8 bases at V and 0 bases at J; junction bases unmatched: 13. The CDR3 spans 18 residues. Germline CDR1 is SGHVS and CDR2 is FNYEAQ. DNA for the CDR3: TGTGCCAGCGGCCCTAGTGCGGACAGGCCCTCTGGGGCCAACGTCCTGACTTTC. This gives the protein CASGPSADRPSGANVLTF.

This clonotype was counted many times. In DNA form, the CDR3 reads TGTGCCAGTAGTCCTCACCCGGGACAGGGAACCTACGAGCAGTACTTC. Amino acids: CASSPHPGQGTYEQYF. The V and J genes are TRBV19 and TRBJ2-7; 9 bases line up with TRBD1. The CDR3 is 16 amino acids. V trimming: 5 bases; J trimming: 2 bases; junction bases outside the gene matches: 10. Germline CDR1 reads LNHDA; CDR2 reads SQIVND (reference sequence).

The table lists this clonotype with many counts. V is TRBV25-1 and J is TRBJ2-1; D may match TRBD1 or TRBD2 (5 bases each). V was shortened by 1 base and J by 10 bases, with 14 bases between the two germline ends. The CDR3 extends over 14 amino acids. Germline loops: CDR1 MGHDK, CDR2 SYGVNS. The CDR3 DNA sequence: TGTGCCAGCAGTGAATCGGGCAGAGGGGCAGAGCAGTTCTTC. This sequence encodes CASSESGRGAEQFF.

At least ten counts were recorded for this clonotype. The J gene is TRBJ2-7, the V gene TRBV27, with 9 positions matching TRBD1. The CDR3 spans 14 residues. The germline CDR1 and CDR2 sequences are MNHEY and SMNVEV (reference sequence). The ends lost 5 bases at V and 5 bases at J; junction bases unmatched: 7. The CDR3 sequence is CASSTGQGRDEQYF. The CDR3 DNA is TGTGCCAGCAGTACTGGACAGGGGAGGGACGAGCAGTACTTC.

The J gene is TRBJ2-1, the V gene TRBV9; TRBD2 matches at 9 bases. Trimming removed 0 bases from V and 3 bases from J; junction bases left unmatched: 13. CDR3 length: 19 residues. Germline CDR1 SGDLS, CDR2 YYNGEE. The CDR3 is CASSVDHLAAGGNYNEQFF. The CDR3 DNA sequence: TGTGCCAGCAGCGTAGACCATCTAGCTGCGGGGGGGAACTACAATGAGCAGTTCTTC.